Described below is a single T cell receptor beta chain sequence and its context. As yet, its antigen is unknown. This sample is part of a study of T cell responses to AZD1222 COVID-19 vaccine. Study-level results: Only five or six AZD1222 recipients tested seropositive at baseline. Only after the peak T cell response were repertoires sampled.

This CDR3 region has 14 residues. Looked up from germline, CDR1 is SSHAT and CDR2 is FNYEAQ (reference sequence). V lost 5 bases to trimming and J lost 1 base; unmatched junction nucleotides: 3. The table came from immunoSEQ multiplex PCR; TCRdb's copy has only in-frame clones and leaves some out. The sample yields over 45,000 clones, around nine tenths seen once. Specimen: peripheral blood, collected 28 days after the second AZD1222 dose. This chain uses TRBV7-7 with TRBJ2-7, with 9 bases that match TRBD2. The clonotype comes from an adult who received the AZD1222 COVID-19 vaccine. CDR3 amino acids: CASSPTSGSYEQYF. DNA of the CDR3: TGTGCCAGCAGCCCTACTAGCGGGTCCTACGAGCAGTACTTC.